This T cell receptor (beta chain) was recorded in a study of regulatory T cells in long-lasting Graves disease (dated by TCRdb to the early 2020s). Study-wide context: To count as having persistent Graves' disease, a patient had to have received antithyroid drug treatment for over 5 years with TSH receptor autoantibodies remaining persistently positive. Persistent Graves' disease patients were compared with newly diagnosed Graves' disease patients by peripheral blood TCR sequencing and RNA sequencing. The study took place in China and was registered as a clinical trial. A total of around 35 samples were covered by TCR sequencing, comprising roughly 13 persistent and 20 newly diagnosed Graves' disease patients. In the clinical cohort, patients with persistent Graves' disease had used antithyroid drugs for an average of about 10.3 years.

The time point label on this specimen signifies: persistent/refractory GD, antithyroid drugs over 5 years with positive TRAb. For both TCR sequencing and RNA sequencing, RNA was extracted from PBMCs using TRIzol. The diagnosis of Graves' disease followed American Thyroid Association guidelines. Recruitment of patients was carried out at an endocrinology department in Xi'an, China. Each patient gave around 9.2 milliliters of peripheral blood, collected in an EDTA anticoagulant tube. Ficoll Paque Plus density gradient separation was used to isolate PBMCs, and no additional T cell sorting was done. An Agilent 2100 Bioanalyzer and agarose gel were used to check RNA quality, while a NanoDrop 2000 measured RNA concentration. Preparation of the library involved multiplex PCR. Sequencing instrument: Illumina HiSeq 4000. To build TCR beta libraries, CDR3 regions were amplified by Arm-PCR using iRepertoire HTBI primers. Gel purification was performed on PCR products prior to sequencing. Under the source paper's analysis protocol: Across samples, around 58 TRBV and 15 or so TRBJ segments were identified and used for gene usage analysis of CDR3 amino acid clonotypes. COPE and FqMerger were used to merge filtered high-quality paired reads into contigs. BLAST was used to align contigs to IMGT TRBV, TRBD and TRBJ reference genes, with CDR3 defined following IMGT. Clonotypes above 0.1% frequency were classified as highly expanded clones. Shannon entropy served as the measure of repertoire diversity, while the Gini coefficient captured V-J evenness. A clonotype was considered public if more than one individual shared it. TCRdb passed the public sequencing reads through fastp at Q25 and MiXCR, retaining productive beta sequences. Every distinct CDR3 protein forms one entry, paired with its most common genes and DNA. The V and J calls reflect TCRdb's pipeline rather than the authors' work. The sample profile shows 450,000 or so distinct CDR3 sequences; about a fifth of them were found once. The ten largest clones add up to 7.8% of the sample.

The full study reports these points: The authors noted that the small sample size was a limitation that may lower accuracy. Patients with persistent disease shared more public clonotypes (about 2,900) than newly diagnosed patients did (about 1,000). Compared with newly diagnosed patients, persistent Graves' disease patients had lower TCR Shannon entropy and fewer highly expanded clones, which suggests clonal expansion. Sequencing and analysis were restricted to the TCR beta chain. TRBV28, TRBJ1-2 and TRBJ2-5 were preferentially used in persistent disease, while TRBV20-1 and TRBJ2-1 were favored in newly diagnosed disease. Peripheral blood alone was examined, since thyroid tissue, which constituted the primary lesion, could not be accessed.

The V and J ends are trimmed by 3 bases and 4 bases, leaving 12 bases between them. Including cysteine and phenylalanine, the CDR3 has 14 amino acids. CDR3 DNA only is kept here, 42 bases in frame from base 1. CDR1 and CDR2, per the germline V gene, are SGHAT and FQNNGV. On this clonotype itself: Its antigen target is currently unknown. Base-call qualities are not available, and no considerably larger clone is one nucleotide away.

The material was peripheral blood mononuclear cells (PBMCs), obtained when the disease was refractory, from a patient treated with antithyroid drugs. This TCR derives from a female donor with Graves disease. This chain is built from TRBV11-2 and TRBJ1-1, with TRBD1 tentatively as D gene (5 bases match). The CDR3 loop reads CASSFWGGSTEAFF. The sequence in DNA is TGTGCCAGCAGCTTTTGGGGCGGGAGCACTGAAGCTTTCTTT.